The rows below give T cell receptor beta chains drawn from one sample of a study of a mutant IDH1 vaccine in newly diagnosed glioma. The antigens these receptors bind are not known. Using immunoSEQ multiplex PCR, the repertoire was profiled, and TCRdb retains in-frame clones only, with some absent. The sample consists of 45,000 to 60,000 clones, around 90% of them appearing once. This specimen consisted of PBMCs, obtained from a glioma patient whose treatment included an IDH1 peptide vaccine. Receptor source: a woman aged 40 to 49 with glioma. The CDR3 runs from the conserved cysteine through the conserved F or W. The D gene is left open where the match is weak. Size values are once, few and many counts, or a class for expanded clones, and some rows have none.

clone_size d_call j_call v_call cdr3_nt cdr3_aa
- - TRBJ1-5 TRBV4-1 TGCGCCAGCAGCCAAGAGTGGGGCGCGGGTCAGCCCCAGCATTTT CASSQEWGAGQPQHF
- - TRBJ1-5 TRBV19 TGTGCCAGTAGTATCGTAGGGGGGTCTAATCAGCCCCAGCATTTT CASSIVGGSNQPQHF
once - TRBJ1-2 TRBV7-2 TGTGCCAGCAGCTTAAACAACATCGATGGCTACACCTTC CASSLNNIDGYTF
few - TRBJ2-3 TRBV11-2 TGTGCCAGCAGTACCTGGTCGATCTCCAGCACAGATACGCAGTATTTT CASSTWSISSTDTQYF
- - TRBJ2-2 TRBV7-2 TGTGCCAGCAGCACATACACCGGGGAGCTGTTTTTT CASSTYTGELFF
- - TRBJ1-5 TRBV6-5 TGTGCCAGCAGGAGGACGGGTTATAGCAATCAGCCCCAGCATTTT CASRRTGYSNQPQHF
- - TRBJ2-4 TRBV7-2 TGTGCCAGCAGCCCCTCCAGTAGGGGCCTAGCCAAAAACATTCAGTACTTC CASSPSSRGLAKNIQYF
once - TRBJ2-3 TRBV9 TGTGCCAGCAGCGCCTTTGTTGGTAGCACAGATACGCAGTATTTT CASSAFVGSTDTQYF
- TRBD2 TRBJ2-3 TRBV2 TGTGCCAGCAGCTACGGACTAGCGGGAGGCACAGATACGCAGTATTTT CASSYGLAGGTDTQYF
- TRBD1 TRBJ1-3 TRBV5-4 TGTGCCAGCAGCTTGGACCCCAGGGGGAGCTCTGGAAACACCATATATTTT CASSLDPRGSSGNTIYF
- - TRBJ2-7 TRBV9 TGTGCCAGCAGCCCCTATGCAGGACGCGCCTACGAGCAGTACTTC CASSPYAGRAYEQYF
once TRBD2 TRBJ2-7 TRBV27 TGTGCCAGCAGTTTAGGGGAGGGCTCCTACGAGCAGTACTTC CASSLGEGSYEQYF
- TRBD1 TRBJ1-1 TRBV19 TGTGCCAGTAGTGCGGGACAGGGGATGAACACTGAAGCTTTCTTT CASSAGQGMNTEAFF
- - TRBJ1-5 TRBV6-6 TGTGCCAGCAGTTACTCGACTAATCAGCCCCAGCATTTT CASSYSTNQPQHF
- - TRBJ1-6 TRBV11-1 TGTGCCAGCAGCCAAACCGACTCCTATAATTCACCCCTCCACTTT CASSQTDSYNSPLHF
- - TRBJ2-2 TRBV5-1 TGCGCCAGCAGCCCTAAGGAGATCACCGGGGAGCTGTTTTTT CASSPKEITGELFF
- TRBD2 TRBJ2-3 TRBV5-1 TGCGCCAGCAGCCAGGGACTAGCGGGAGGAAGCTCAAATTTT CASSQGLAGGSSNF
- - TRBJ2-3 TRBV14 TGTGCCAGCAGCCATACTCGTGCTAGGGTCGGTACAGATACGCAGTATTTT CASSHTRARVGTDTQYF
once - TRBJ2-7 TRBV4-2 TGTGCCAGCAGCCAAGGAGGTGGCTACGTCCCCTACGAGCAGTACTTC CASSQGGGYVPYEQYF
- TRBD2 TRBJ2-1 TRBV23-1 TGCGCCAGCAGACACATGCCGGGAGGGCCGCGGGAGCAGTTCTTC CASRHMPGGPREQFF
- TRBD1 TRBJ2-3 TRBV5-1 TGCGCCAGCAGCCCCGAATACACGACAGGGGCCACTACAGATACGCAGTATTTT CASSPEYTTGATTDTQYF
- - TRBJ2-4 TRBV15 TGTGCCACCAGCAGAGGGGAAAACATTCAGTACTTC CATSRGENIQYF
- - TRBJ2-2 TRBV9 TGTGCCAGCAGCGAGAGGGGGTGGGGGTCCGGGGAGCTGTTTTTT CASSERGWGSGELFF
- - TRBJ2-7 TRBV27 TGTGCCAGCAGTTTAGGAGGGGCTGCCTACGAGCAGTACTTC CASSLGGAAYEQYF
- - TRBJ1-1 TRBV30 TGTGCCGGAATTCGCCCCCCGCAGGAAGCTTTCTTT CAGIRPPQEAFF
- - TRBJ1-1 TRBV10-3 TGTGCCATCAGTGAGTCCCCGAACACTGAAGCTTTCTTT CAISESPNTEAFF
- TRBD1 TRBJ2-6 TRBV12-5 TGTGCTAGTGGTACGGACAGGGTGGCTGGGGCCAACGTCCTGACTTTC CASGTDRVAGANVLTF
- TRBD1 TRBJ2-1 TRBV19 TGTGCCAGTAGTATTAGGGGTGGACAGGGATACAATGAGCAGTTCTTC CASSIRGGQGYNEQFF
- - TRBJ1-2 TRBV4-2 TGTGCCAGCAGCCAACTCTTTAGAGGGTACGATGGCTACACCTTC CASSQLFRGYDGYTF
- TRBD2 TRBJ2-7 TRBV5-1 TGCGCCAGCAGCCTTAGGACTAGCGGGGGCTACGAGCAGTACTTC CASSLRTSGGYEQYF
once - TRBJ2-7 TRBV29-1 TGCAGCGTTGTAGGACTGTCCTACGAGCAGTACTTC CSVVGLSYEQYF
- - TRBJ1-1 TRBV6-1 TGTGCCAGCAGCCGGGACCCTGAGGACACTGAAGCTTTCTTT CASSRDPEDTEAFF
- - TRBJ2-1 TRBV13 TGTGCCAGCAGCTCGGGACCCTACAATGAGCAGTTCTTC CASSSGPYNEQFF
- TRBD1 TRBJ2-7 TRBV5-1 TGCGCCAGCAGCTGGGACCGGGACAGGGCCTCCTACGAGCAGTACTTC CASSWDRDRASYEQYF
- - TRBJ2-5 TRBV4-3 TGCGCCAGCAGCCCATCGACAGGACGGGAGACCCAGTACTTC CASSPSTGRETQYF
- - TRBJ1-4 TRBV18 TGTGCCAGCTCAGCCGGTGGGGGGACCATCAATGAAAAACTGTTTTTT CASSAGGGTINEKLFF
- TRBD2 TRBJ2-3 TRBV5-3 TGTGCCAGAAGCTTGGAGCGGGAGTCAGATACGCAGTATTTT CARSLERESDTQYF
- - TRBJ1-2 TRBV25-1 TGTGCCAGCAGTTTTCAGGGAGGTAACTATGGCTACACCTTC CASSFQGGNYGYTF
- - TRBJ2-5 TRBV4-3 TGCGCCAGCAGCCAAGATAGGCATACCCAGTACTTC CASSQDRHTQYF
- - TRBJ1-1 TRBV29-1 TGCAGTGGAAGGGGCGAAACTGCTGAAGCTTTCTTT CSGRGETAEAFF
- TRBD1 TRBJ2-7 TRBV19 TGTGCCAGTAGTATAACAGGGGGCTACGAGCAGTACTTC CASSITGGYEQYF
- - TRBJ1-4 TRBV4-3 TGCGCCAGCAGCCAAGATACGGACGCTGAAAAACTGTTTTTT CASSQDTDAEKLFF
- - TRBJ2-2 TRBV19 TGTGCCAGTCTTTCGCAGGGGGGGGGAGTCACCGGGGAGCTGTTTTTT CASLSQGGGVTGELFF
- TRBD1 TRBJ1-4 TRBV5-1 TGCGCCAGCAGCTTCGGACAGGGAAATGAAAAACTGTTTTTT CASSFGQGNEKLFF
- - TRBJ1-3 TRBV28 TGTGCCAGCAGTTTACAGGGAAACACCATATATTTT CASSLQGNTIYF